The source of this T cell receptor (beta chain) is a study of cytomegalovirus exposure and HLA in healthy donors. Looking at the study overall: A later analysis reported the approximately 120 validation repertoires used the same platform as the roughly 700 first-cohort repertoires. General study findings and limits: Associated with cytomegalovirus, according to the listing, were 150 to 200 TCR beta chains.

This CDR3 has 16 residues. Germline V gene lookup returns CDR1 SQVTM and CDR2 ANQGSEA. Losses at the gene ends were 1 base for V and 4 bases for J; bases not matched to a gene: 6. Separation from the approximately 670-subject first cohort characterized the 120-subject validation cohort, to which the donors belonged. In regard to this clone: What it binds is not known.

Profiling relied on immunoSEQ multiplex PCR, and the TCRdb table lists in-frame clones only, not all of them. The sample yields some 75,000 clones, approximately 96% seen once. Input material: PBMCs. The chain recombines TRBV29-1 with TRBJ2-7; the match to TRBD2 covers 14 bases. The TCR was taken from a woman under 30 in good health and CMV-seronegative. The CDR3 is CSVEGLAGGPWYEQYF. Written as DNA, the CDR3 is TGCAGCGTTGAAGGACTAGCGGGAGGGCCTTGGTACGAGCAGTACTTC.